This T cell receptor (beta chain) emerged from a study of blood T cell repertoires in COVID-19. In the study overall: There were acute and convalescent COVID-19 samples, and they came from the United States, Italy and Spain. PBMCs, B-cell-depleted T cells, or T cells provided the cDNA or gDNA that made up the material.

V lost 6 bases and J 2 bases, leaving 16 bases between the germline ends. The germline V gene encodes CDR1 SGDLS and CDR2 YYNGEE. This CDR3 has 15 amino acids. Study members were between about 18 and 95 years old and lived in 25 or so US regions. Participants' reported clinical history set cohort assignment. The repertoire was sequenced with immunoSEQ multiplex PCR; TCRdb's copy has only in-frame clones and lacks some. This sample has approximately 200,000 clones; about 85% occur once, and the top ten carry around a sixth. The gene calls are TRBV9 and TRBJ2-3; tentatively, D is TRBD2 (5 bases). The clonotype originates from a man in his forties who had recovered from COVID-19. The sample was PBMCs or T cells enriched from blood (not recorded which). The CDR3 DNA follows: TGTGCCAGCACCCAATCTAGCTACTCCACAGATACGCAGTATTTT. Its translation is CASTQSSYSTDTQYF.